Each of the 28 T cell receptor beta chains below was sequenced from the same sample in a study of blood T cells in healthy people across ages. The authors ran a second PCR of about 6 to 11 cycles using a sample-barcoded 5' primer and a J-beta primer mix. Each CDR3 protein is one row after TCRdb ran MiXCR on the 5' RACE reads. This table has some 900,000 distinct CDR3 sequences, about 44% appearing once. The sequenced sample consisted of blood. The source of these receptors is a man aged 25 to 40 in good health.

A few counts support this clonotype. The rearrangement uses TRBV5-4 and TRBJ2-7; 7 bases are a match to TRBD1. The J segment lost 3 bases and the V segment lost 4 bases, leaving 13 bases of the junction unmatched. Germline lookup yields CDR1 SGHNT and CDR2 YYREEE (reference sequence). The CDR3 has 16 amino acids. The CDR3 sequence: CASSPSGTALLYEQYF. In nucleotides, the CDR3 is TGTGCCAGCAGCCCATCCGGGACAGCTCTACTCTACGAGCAGTACTTC. The full variable domain, rest sourced from reference TRBV5-4 and TRBJ2-7, is ETGVTQSPTHLIKTRGQQVTLRCSSQSGHNTVSWYQQALGQGPQFIFQYYREEENGRGNFPPRFSGLQFPNYSSELNVNALELDDSALYLCASSPSGTALLYEQYFGPGTRLTVT.

A note on this clonotype: This could be a read error, since a much larger clone is one nucleotide away. The chain couples TRBV5-6 to TRBJ2-5; D not resolved. The closer fit of TRBJ2-7 to the DNA end suggests the J call may be wrong. CDR1 and CDR2 (germline): SGHDT, YYEEEE. The CDR3 is made up of 15 amino acids. The CDR3 loop reads CASSLRMALPYEQYF. DNA of the CDR3: TGTGCCAGCAGCTTGAGGATGGCTCTACCCTACGAGCAGTACTTC.

The chain joins TRBV9 to TRBJ1-2; possibly TRBD1 for D (6 bases). V was clipped by 0 bases and J by 7 bases, with 19 bases between them. The CDR3 loop spans 16 amino acids. Germline V lookup: CDR1 SGDLS, CDR2 YYNGEE. In DNA, the CDR3 is TGTGCCAGCAGCGTAGTTCTGGGGGGGCAGCGCCCTGGCTACACCTTC. Translating gives CASSVVLGGQRPGYTF.

The CDR3 protein is CASSIAGGGTQYF. CDR3 nucleotides: TGTGCCAGCAGCATAGCCGGGGGGGGTACGCAGTATTTT. The rearrangement uses TRBV12-3 or TRBV12-4 and TRBJ2-3, with 8 bases matching TRBD2. Trimming cost V 6 bases and J 8 bases; bases outside gene matches: 7. This CDR3 spans 13 amino acids.

The chain combines TRBV30 with TRBJ2-2; D tentatively fits TRBD1 or TRBD2 (5 bases each). V dropped 2 bases and J dropped 2 bases, with 12 bases sitting between them. The CDR3 consists of 15 residues. Per the germline V gene, CDR1 is GTSNPN and CDR2 is SVGIG (reference sequence). The CDR3 region has the DNA TGTGCCTGGAGTTTCCGGGACCGAAACACCGGGGAGCTGTTTTTT. Its protein is CAWSFRDRNTGELFF.

The chain recombines TRBV7-2 with TRBJ2-3; the D is unclear. Germline V lookup: CDR1 SGHTA, CDR2 FQGNSA. The CDR3 length is 14 residues. Trimming took 5 bases from V and 6 from J, leaving 15 bases between them. The CDR3: CASSHGSILDTQYF. The CDR3 nucleotides are TGTGCCAGCAGCCACGGTTCGATATTGGATACGCAGTATTTT.

This chain uses TRBV7-2 with TRBJ1-2; D may be TRBD1 (6 bases). Germline CDR1 reads SGHTA; CDR2 reads FQGNSA. This CDR3 has 13 amino acids. V was trimmed by 6 bases and J by 4 bases, leaving 12 bases between them. CDR3 in amino acids: CASRLAGVYGYTF. The CDR3 DNA reads TGTGCCAGCAGACTTGCAGGGGTCTATGGCTACACCTTC.

The chain recombines TRBV5-6 with TRBJ2-4, with D perhaps matching TRBD1 (5 bases). V was trimmed by 2 bases and J by 13 bases, leaving 19 bases between them. In germline, CDR1 is SGHDT, CDR2 YYEEEE. The CDR3 is made up of 14 amino acids. The DNA for the CDR3 is TGTGCCAGCAGCTTCTCTGGGGCTATCAATGAGCAGTACTTC. Amino acids: CASSFSGAINEQYF.

This clonotype was seen just once. The V and J genes are TRBV5-1 and TRBJ1-1, with D perhaps matching TRBD1 (5 bases). Per germline, CDR1 SGHRS and CDR2 YFSETQ. The CDR3 has 12 amino acids. V was cut by 0 bases and J by 10 bases, with 10 bases left in between. CDR3 amino acids: CASSLEWGVAFF. In nucleotides, the CDR3 is TGCGCCAGCAGCTTGGAATGGGGGGTAGCTTTCTTT.

This chain joins TRBV2 and TRBJ1-2; 8 bases are shared with TRBD1. V dropped 7 bases and J dropped 5; count of bases not matched to a gene: 3. The germline gives CDR1 SNHLY, CDR2 FYNNEI. The CDR3 runs to 12 residues. CDR3 bases: TGTGCCAGCACCTGGACAGGGTATGGCTACACCTTC. It is translated as CASTWTGYGYTF.

V usage is TRBV29-1 and J usage is TRBJ2-2; possibly TRBD2 for D (6 bases). In germline, CDR1 is SQVTM, CDR2 ANQGSEA. This CDR3 has 14 amino acids. Deletions cut 4 bases from V and 0 bases from J, with 9 bases between. Here the CDR3 DNA reads TGCAGCGTTGTGACGGGGGCGAACACCGGGGAGCTGTTTTTT. This sequence encodes CSVVTGANTGELFF.

This clonotype was seen repeatedly, ten times or more. This chain uses TRBV12-3 or TRBV12-4 with TRBJ2-5; D not resolved. The CDR3 length is 13 residues. V gave up 4 bases and J gave up 2 bases, with 8 bases separating them. The CDR3 region has the DNA TGTGCCAGCAGTTCTTTGCGGCAAGAGACCCAGTACTTC. This sequence encodes CASSSLRQETQYF.

The chain employs TRBV27 and TRBJ2-3; D possibly corresponds to TRBD2 (6 bases). This CDR3 has 13 amino acids. V lost 6 bases to trimming and J lost 8 bases, with 15 bases between them. CDR1 is MNHEY and CDR2 is SMNVEV in the germline V gene (reference sequence). The CDR3 is CASRQYGLTTQYF. The CDR3 bases are TGTGCCAGCAGACAATACGGACTAACTACGCAGTATTTT.

The chain is built from TRBV4-1 and TRBJ2-2, with 13 bases that match TRBD2. The V and J ends lost 2 bases and 2 bases, in that order; junction bases with no gene match: 5. This CDR3 contains 18 residues. The germline V gene encodes CDR1 MGHRA and CDR2 YSYEKL. The CDR3 nucleotides are TGCGCCAGCAGCCAACTTGGGACTAGCGGGGCCAACACCGGGGAGCTGTTTTTT. Translated, it gives CASSQLGTSGANTGELFF.

The chain has TRBV14 and TRBJ2-7; TRBD1 is a possible D gene (6 bases). The closer fit of TRBJ2-5 to the DNA end suggests the J call may be wrong. From germline, CDR1 is SGHDN and CDR2 FVKESK. The CDR3 runs 15 residues. CDR3 DNA: TGTGCCAGCAGCCAAGATGGGGGCACGGGCGAGACCCAGTACTTC. Its translation is CASSQDGGTGETQYF.

Concerning this clonotype itself: Mismatch with germline at one junction end may stem from a read error. This chain uses TRBV7-2 with TRBJ1-4; tentative D call: TRBD1 (6 bases). Germline V gene lookup returns CDR1 SGHTA and CDR2 FQGNSA. There are 15 residues in the CDR3. The CDR3 loop reads CASSPGGRQNEKPFF. The CDR3 region has the DNA TGTGCCAGCAGCCCGGGGGGGCGACAGAATGAAAAACCGTTTTTT. Together with reference TRBV7-2 and TRBJ1-4, the CDR3 gives the full variable domain: GAGVSQSPSNKVTEKGKDVELRCDPISGHTALYWYRQSLGQGLEFLIYFQGNSAPDKSGLPSDRFSAERTGGSVSTLTIQRTQQEDSAVYLCASSPGGRQNEKPFFGSGTQLSVL.

This clonotype was detected a few times. The chain is built from TRBV6-5 and TRBJ2-3; 9 bases are shared with TRBD1. The length of the CDR3 is 16 residues. Germline V gene sequence: CDR1 MNHEY, CDR2 SVGAGI. The junction had 8 bases not matched to a gene; V was cut back by 4 bases and J by 3 bases. The CDR3 nucleotides are TGTGCCAGCAGTTTCCCGGACAGGGGAGGTACAGATACGCAGTATTTT. Its protein is CASSFPDRGGTDTQYF.

This clonotype was observed a few times. The chain carries TRBV11-1 and TRBJ2-1; 8 bases agree with TRBD1. V was pared by 1 base and J by 4 bases, with 6 bases of the junction left unmatched. CDR3 size: 16 residues. Germline assignment: CDR1 SGHAT and CDR2 FQDESV (reference sequence). The CDR3 DNA follows: TGTGCCAGCAGCTTAGGTACAGGGGGTTTATACAATGAGCAGTTCTTC. Its translation: CASSLGTGGLYNEQFF.

The genes are TRBV5-1 and TRBJ1-2; no clear D gene. Germline V gene sequence: CDR1 SGHRS, CDR2 YFSETQ. The V end lost 0 bases, the J end lost 2 bases, and 8 bases lay between the germline ends. The CDR3 is 14 residues long. CDR3 nucleotides: TGCGCCAGCAGCTTGGCCGAGGGAAACTATGGCTACACCTTC. Amino acids: CASSLAEGNYGYTF.

The CDR3 DNA sequence: TGTGCCAGCAGATCCGACAACTATGGCTACACCTTC. Translating gives CASRSDNYGYTF. V and J are TRBV6-2 or TRBV6-3 and TRBJ1-2; D is uncertain. Germline V gene sequence: CDR1 MNHEY, CDR2 SVGEGT. This CDR3 region has 12 residues. V was trimmed by 6 bases and J by 2 bases, leaving 7 bases between them.

This chain joins TRBV7-2 and TRBJ2-7; 8 nucleotides match TRBD2. CDR3 length equals 16 residues. The germline V gene has CDR1 SGHTA and CDR2 FQGNSA. V was clipped by 4 bases and J by 4 bases; unmatched bases: 12. The CDR3 DNA reads TGTGCCAGCAGCTCGTCCCTTTCCGGGGGGGGTTACGAGCAGTACTTC. Its protein product is CASSSSLSGGGYEQYF.

A word on this clonotype: This may be a read error: a much more frequent sequence differs by one nucleotide. This rearrangement joins TRBV6-5 to TRBJ2-5; unclear D gene. TRBJ2-7 matches the DNA end more closely, so the J call is doubtful. The CDR3 runs 12 residues. Germline V gene data show CDR1 as MNHEY and CDR2 as SVGAGI. The CDR3 loop reads CASSYSNHEQYF. The CDR3 nucleotides are TGTGCCAGCAGTTACTCGAACCACGAGCAGTACTTC.

This clonotype was seen a single time. V gene TRBV28 combines with J gene TRBJ2-7; TRBD2 agrees at 11 bases. J lost 3 bases, V lost 4 bases, and 5 bases had no gene match. Germline lookup yields CDR1 MDHEN and CDR2 SYDVKM. This CDR3 region has 15 residues. The CDR3 loop reads CASSSTGLAVYEQYF. The CDR3 DNA reads as TGTGCCAGCAGTTCTACGGGACTAGCGGTCTACGAGCAGTACTTC. Combining the CDR3 with reference TRBV28 and TRBJ2-7 gives the whole variable domain DVKVTQSSRYLVKRTGEKVFLECVQDMDHENMFWYRQDPGLGLRLIYFSYDVKMKEKGDIPEGYSVSREKKERFSLILESASTNQTSMYLCASSSTGLAVYEQYFGPGTRLTVT.

This clonotype was seen only once. The J gene is TRBJ2-7, the V gene TRBV20-1; D tentatively reads TRBD1 or TRBD2 (5 bases each). Between the trimmed V and J ends, which lost 6 bases and 2 bases, there was a span of 14 bases. The CDR3 extends over 13 amino acids. CDR1 and CDR2 (germline): DFQATT, SNEGSKA (reference sequence). CDR3 nucleotide sequence: TGCAGTGCCCCCGGGACCGACACCTACGAGCAGTACTTC. It yields the protein CSAPGTDTYEQYF.

This clonotype was observed a handful of times. The V call is TRBV4-3, the J call TRBJ2-5, with D maybe TRBD2 (6 bases). Germline-derived CDR1 and CDR2 are LGHNA and YSLEER. Trimming stripped 0 bases from V and 5 bases from J, with 13 bases between. This CDR3 is 15 amino acids long. CDR3 sequence: CASSQDWGVWETQYF. The CDR3 nucleotides read TGCGCCAGCAGCCAAGATTGGGGGGTTTGGGAGACCCAGTACTTC.

This clonotype was seen only a few times. The genes are TRBV10-3 and TRBJ2-3, with TRBD2 matching over 9 bases. Per the germline V gene, CDR1 is ENHRY and CDR2 is SYGVKD. The trim removed 3 bases at V and 1 base at J, leaving 8 bases unmatched. The length of the CDR3 is 17 residues. The CDR3 reads CAISDGAGGPGTDTQYF. CDR3 bases: TGTGCCATCAGTGATGGAGCGGGGGGACCTGGCACAGATACGCAGTATTTT.

This clonotype was seen a few times. The V gene is TRBV2, the J gene TRBJ2-3; no clear D. V lost 7 bases, J lost 6 bases, and 14 bases lay in between. The CDR3 is 13 amino acids. Per the germline V gene, CDR1 is SNHLY and CDR2 is FYNNEI. CDR3 coding DNA: TGTGCCAGCACCCCGGATCTCGGGGATACGCAGTATTTT. This translates into CASTPDLGDTQYF.

The J gene is TRBJ2-7, the V gene TRBV3-1, with D hard to call. Germline CDR1 reads LGHDT; CDR2 reads YNNKEL (reference sequence). There are 14 residues in the CDR3. V shed 0 bases and J shed 3 bases, with 9 bases lying between them. The CDR3 bases are TGTGCCAGCAGCCAAGAGGATCCCGTCTACGAGCAGTACTTC. Residues: CASSQEDPVYEQYF.